This T cell receptor (beta chain) appears in the sequencing data of a study of T cells in Graves' hyperthyroidism and ophthalmopathy. Study results and caveats: Stable hyperthyroidism and ophthalmopathy were separated using 13 V-J signatures.

V was trimmed by 1 base and J by 5 bases, leaving 12 bases between them. The germline CDR1 and CDR2 sequences are DFQATT and SNEGSKA (reference sequence). This CDR3 is 13 amino acids long. This clonotype has just a few counts. Antigen specificity is unknown. Disease duration under 2 months; hyperthyroidism patients were aged 18 to 65. Amplification of TCR beta CDR3 regions used RNA as the template. HTBI primers were employed in a first-round RT-PCR of the TCR CDR3. TCRdb re-derived calls from the multiplex PCR reads in MiXCR, one entry per CDR3 protein. Found here are approximately 720,000 distinct CDR3 sequences, roughly a sixth of them singletons; the top ten hold about a sixth.

Input material: blood. The chain has TRBV20-1 and TRBJ2-7; no firm D call. The receptor comes from a woman in her forties or fifties with Graves' hyperthyroidism that later progressed to Graves' ophthalmopathy. The CDR3 nucleotides are TGCAGTGCTAGAGCCGGCACCCTGAACGAGCAGTACTTC. It is translated as CSARAGTLNEQYF.